The 31 T cell receptor beta chains in this list originate from one sample, sequenced in a study of cytomegalovirus exposure and HLA in healthy donors. PCR amplification relied on 60 Vbeta primers (plus 13 Jbeta primers). Libraries were prepared by immunoSEQ multiplex PCR; TCRdb keeps only in-frame clonotypes and omits some of them. The data show some 200,000 clones, approximately 80% seen once. Sequences were obtained from PBMCs. All receptors derive from a boy aged 2 to 10 in good health and CMV-seronegative.

The V gene is TRBV30, the J gene TRBJ2-5; 15 positions agree with TRBD2. This CDR3 is 18 amino acids long. The germline CDR1 and CDR2 sequences are GTSNPN and SVGIG (reference sequence). V was pared by 0 bases and J by 5 bases, with 10 bases of the junction left unmatched. The CDR3 DNA reads TGTGCCTGGAGTGTACGAAGGACTAGCGGGAGGGCCCGGGAGACCCAGTACTTC. It is translated as CAWSVRRTSGRARETQYF. The whole variable domain, remainder taken from reference TRBV30 and TRBJ2-5, is SQTIHQWPATLVQPVGSPLSLECTVEGTSNPNLYWYRQAAGRGLQLLFYSVGIGQISSEVPQNLSASRPQDRQFILSSKKLLLSDSGFYLCAWSVRRTSGRARETQYFGPGTRLLVL.

The V gene is TRBV20-1, the J gene TRBJ1-2; no reliable D call. Trimming cost V 3 bases and J 7 bases, with 9 bases left between them. This CDR3 comprises 11 residues. Per germline, CDR1 DFQATT and CDR2 SNEGSKA (reference sequence). CDR3 sequence (DNA): TGCAGTGCTAGCCTGGCTGGTGGCTACACCTTC. Amino acids: CSASLAGGYTF.

CDR3 DNA: TGTGCCAGCAGCTTAGCCTCGGGTATGGGCACCGGGGAGCTGTTTTTT. This sequence encodes CASSLASGMGTGELFF. The genes are TRBV7-9 and TRBJ2-2; no clear D gene. This CDR3 is 16 amino acids long. V dropped 0 bases and J dropped 4 bases, with 12 bases sitting between them. Germline CDR1 reads SEHNR; CDR2 reads FQNEAQ (reference sequence).

This rearrangement joins TRBV19 to TRBJ1-5; 7 bases agree with TRBD1. Germline trimming cut 4 bases from V and 2 bases from J; bases unmatched to any gene: 5. The CDR3 is 15 amino acids. Germline lookup yields CDR1 LNHDA and CDR2 SQIVND (reference sequence). The CDR3 coding sequence is TGTGCCAGTAGTAAACGTACAGGGGGCAATCAGCCCCAGCATTTT. Amino acids: CASSKRTGGNQPQHF.

The chain carries TRBV7-6 and TRBJ2-5; 16 positions agree with TRBD2. V lost 4 bases, J lost 5 bases, and 4 bases stayed unmatched. Germline V CDR1 and CDR2: SGHVS, FNYEAQ. The CDR3 covers 16 residues. The CDR3 DNA reads as TGTGCCAGCAGCTCGGGACTAGCGGGAGGGCGCGAGACCCAGTACTTC. This sequence encodes CASSSGLAGGRETQYF.

This clone was counted between two and nine times. This chain links TRBV18 with TRBJ1-1; D is uncertain. Per germline, CDR1 KGHSH and CDR2 LQKENI. V was cut by 2 bases and J by 8 bases, with 12 bases left in between. CDR3 length: 13 residues. CDR3 region: CASSPGGYEEAFF. The CDR3 region has the DNA TGTGCCAGCTCACCAGGTGGTTACGAGGAAGCTTTCTTT. Combining the CDR3 with reference TRBV18 and TRBJ1-1 gives the whole variable domain NAGVMQNPRHLVRRRGQEARLRCSPMKGHSHVYWYRQLPEEGLKFMVYLQKENIIDESGMPKERFSAEFPKEGPSILRIQQVVRGDSAAYFCASSPGGYEEAFFGQGTRLTVV.

This chain links TRBV18 with TRBJ2-3; TRBD2 is a possible D gene (6 bases). Germline CDR1 and CDR2: KGHSH and LQKENI. The CDR3 loop spans 13 amino acids. V was clipped by 3 bases and J by 6 bases, with 10 bases between them. The DNA for the CDR3 is TGTGCCAGCTCACCCACAGGAGGGGATACGCAGTATTTT. Protein sequence: CASSPTGGDTQYF. Full variable domain (missing parts from reference TRBV18 and TRBJ2-3): NAGVMQNPRHLVRRRGQEARLRCSPMKGHSHVYWYRQLPEEGLKFMVYLQKENIIDESGMPKERFSAEFPKEGPSILRIQQVVRGDSAAYFCASSPTGGDTQYFGPGTRLTVL.

The rearrangement uses TRBV6-1 and TRBJ2-3, with TRBD2 matching over 13 bases. The CDR3 runs 15 residues. Unmatched junction bases numbered 4, after V lost 6 bases and J lost 4 bases. Germline CDR1 and CDR2: MNHNS and SASEGT. CDR3 sequence (DNA): TGTGCCAGCAGCGATACTAGCGGGGGGGCAGATACGCAGTATTTT. This gives the protein CASSDTSGGADTQYF.

This clone showed up just once. The chain uses TRBV6-5 and TRBJ2-1; TRBD1 aligns across 7 bases. V lost 2 bases, J lost 7 bases, and 2 bases stayed unmatched. Germline CDR1 MNHEY, CDR2 SVGAGI. The CDR3 loop spans 13 amino acids. CDR3 nucleotides: TGTGCCAGCAGTTACACGGACAGGAATGAGCAGTTCTTC. It codes for CASSYTDRNEQFF.

On this clone: The junction departs from the called germline gene at one end, perhaps through a read error. The chain recombines TRBV7-9 with TRBJ1-2; weak D call: TRBD1 (5 bases). Germline loops: CDR1 SEHNR, CDR2 FQNEAQ (reference sequence). The CDR3 has 14 amino acids. This CDR3 reads CSSSFDISGSGYTF. The CDR3 bases are TGTTCCAGCAGCTTCGACATCTCAGGGTCCGGCTACACCTTC.

This sequence joins TRBV11-3 and TRBJ2-1; 8 nucleotides agree with TRBD2. The germline V gene encodes CDR1 SGHNT and CDR2 YENEEA. This CDR3 has 17 amino acids. The J segment lost 6 bases and the V segment lost 5 bases, leaving 15 bases of the junction unmatched. The CDR3 coding sequence is TGTGCCAGCAGCGAATCGAGCGCCGGGAGGGCCGGCAATGAGCAGTTCTTC. Translating it yields CASSESSAGRAGNEQFF.

The V gene is TRBV30, the J gene TRBJ2-1, with a tentative D call TRBD1 (6 bases). V was pared by 2 bases and J by 3 bases, with 20 bases between. Germline CDR1 is GTSNPN and CDR2 is SVGIG (reference sequence). The CDR3 is 17 amino acids. CDR3: CAWSSLRSAQGYNEQFF. The CDR3 bases are TGTGCCTGGAGTAGCTTGAGGTCCGCACAGGGCTACAATGAGCAGTTCTTC.

This rearrangement joins TRBV30 to TRBJ2-7; the match to TRBD2 covers 11 bases. J gave up 4 bases and V 4 bases, and 9 bases lay outside the gene matches. The CDR3 is 15 residues long. The germline V gene has CDR1 GTSNPN and CDR2 SVGIG (reference sequence). DNA of the CDR3: TGTGCCTGGAACGGCGGGACTAGCGGAATTTACGAGCAGTACTTC. The encoded protein is CAWNGGTSGIYEQYF.

The CDR3 sequence is CASSSDRSTGNTIYF. Here the CDR3 DNA reads TGTGCCAGCAGCTCGGACAGGTCGACTGGAAACACCATATATTTT. The chain couples TRBV5-4 to TRBJ1-3; 7 bases are a match to TRBD1. CDR3 length: 15 amino acids. After removal of 3 bases from V and 2 bases from J, the junction contained 5 bases not matched to a gene. CDR1 SGHNT and CDR2 YYREEE come from the germline V gene (reference sequence).

The gene calls are TRBV6-5 and TRBJ1-1; TRBD1 might be the D (5 bases). CDR3 length: 15 amino acids. The germline V and J ends were trimmed by 4 bases and 2 bases, with 14 bases remaining between them. The germline gives CDR1 MNHEY, CDR2 SVGAGI. CDR3 amino acids: CASSLGRGLNTEAFF. The DNA of the CDR3 is TGTGCCAGCAGTTTGGGACGGGGACTCAACACTGAAGCTTTCTTT.

V gene TRBV11-2 combines with J gene TRBJ2-5; 11 bases are shared with TRBD1. Germline V gives CDR1 SGHAT, CDR2 FQNNGV. Trimming removed 1 base from V and 5 bases from J; junction bases left unmatched: 9. The CDR3 consists of 17 residues. As DNA, the CDR3 is TGTGCCAGCAGCTTAGGGACAGGGGGCGATCCCCTGGAGACCCAGTACTTC. Encoded protein: CASSLGTGGDPLETQYF.

The chain carries TRBV19 and TRBJ2-1, with TRBD2 as a possible D gene (5 bases). The CDR3 has 14 amino acids. Germline V CDR1 and CDR2: LNHDA, SQIVND (reference sequence). The ends were cut back, 3 bases at V and 0 bases at J, with 6 bases in the middle. The CDR3 nucleotides read TGTGCCAGTAGTATGCGGGTCTCCTACAATGAGCAGTTCTTC. Protein product: CASSMRVSYNEQFF.

V is TRBV5-1 and J is TRBJ2-7, with D maybe TRBD1 (5 bases). The CDR3 extends over 12 amino acids. Per germline, CDR1 SGHRS and CDR2 YFSETQ. With 4 bases removed from V and 6 bases from J, the gap between germline ends came to 11 bases. The CDR3: CASSPQGGEQYF. The DNA of the CDR3 is TGCGCCAGCAGCCCTCAGGGTGGCGAGCAGTACTTC.

This clone was picked up a small number of times. CDR3 coding DNA: TGCGCCAGCGGAGGTATCGGGGACAGGAAGAATTCACCCCTCCACTTT. Translating gives CASGGIGDRKNSPLHF. The gene calls are TRBV4-1 and TRBJ1-6; 8 positions agree with TRBD1. Trimming removed 8 bases from V and 7 bases from J; junction bases left unmatched: 13. This CDR3 spans 16 amino acids. The germline CDR1 and CDR2 sequences are MGHRA and YSYEKL.

This rearrangement joins TRBV29-1 to TRBJ1-1, with TRBD1 identical over 7 bases. CDR3 size: 13 residues. Trimming removed 4 bases from V and 5 bases from J; junction bases left unmatched: 7. Germline V gene sequence: CDR1 SQVTM, CDR2 ANQGSEA. DNA for the CDR3: TGCAGCGTTGCGGAGGGGGCGAGAACTGAAGCTTTCTTT. It yields the protein CSVAEGARTEAFF.

The rearrangement links TRBV11-2 to TRBJ2-7; 8 bases line up with TRBD1. V trimming: 5 bases; J trimming: 0 bases; junction bases outside the gene matches: 6. The germline gives CDR1 SGHAT, CDR2 FQNNGV. This CDR3 has 15 residues. The CDR3 spells CASSPRDRGSYEQYF. CDR3 in DNA: TGTGCCAGCAGCCCCCGAGACAGGGGCTCCTACGAGCAGTACTTC.

The chain links TRBV10-3 to TRBJ2-3; TRBD2 is a possible D gene (6 bases). The ends were cut back, 4 bases at V and 0 bases at J, with 14 bases in the middle. CDR3 length equals 16 residues. Germline CDR1 ENHRY, CDR2 SYGVKD. DNA for the CDR3: TGTGCCATCAGTGTCGAGCGGGTCCCGAGCACAGATACGCAGTATTTT. Amino acids: CAISVERVPSTDTQYF.

The count of this clone is one. The chain uses TRBV7-8 and TRBJ1-2; a possible D gene is TRBD1 (6 bases). The CDR3 totals 13 residues. With 1 base removed from V and 5 bases from J, the gap between germline ends came to 8 bases. Germline V gives CDR1 SGHVS, CDR2 FQNEAQ. The CDR3, as DNA: TGTGCCAGCAGCTTAGGCCAGGGGTATGGCTACACCTTC. Its translation: CASSLGQGYGYTF.

This chain joins TRBV13 and TRBJ2-7, with 10 bases identical to TRBD1. Per the germline V gene, CDR1 is PRHDT and CDR2 is FYEKMQ (reference sequence). The CDR3 has 15 residues. Trimming took 5 bases from V and 3 from J; bases not matched to a gene: 7. Here the CDR3 reads CASSPGTGAIYEQYF. The CDR3 DNA follows: TGTGCCAGCAGCCCCGGGACAGGGGCGATCTACGAGCAGTACTTC.

The chain couples TRBV2 to TRBJ1-2; no definite D call. This CDR3 comprises 13 residues. With 3 bases removed from V and 4 bases from J, the gap between germline ends came to 9 bases. The germline V gene encodes CDR1 SNHLY and CDR2 FYNNEI. CDR3 DNA sequence: TGTGCCAGCAGTGATGGCAGGTTCTATGGCTACACCTTC. It is translated as CASSDGRFYGYTF. The whole variable domain, filled in from reference TRBV2 and TRBJ1-2, reads EPEVTQTPSHQVTQMGQEVILRCVPISNHLYFYWYRQILGQKVEFLVSFYNNEISEKSEIFDDQFSVERPDGSNFTLKIRSTKLEDSAMYFCASSDGRFYGYTFGSGTRLTVV.

The chain has TRBV5-4 and TRBJ1-2, with D maybe TRBD1 (6 bases). The CDR3 has 16 residues. The V gene lost 9 bases and the J gene lost 0 bases, with 21 bases spanning the gap. CDR1 is SGHNT and CDR2 is YYREEE in the germline V gene (reference sequence). CDR3: CATIGGAPVANYGYTF. CDR3 coding DNA: TGTGCCACCATTGGGGGGGCCCCCGTAGCTAACTATGGCTACACCTTC. The full variable domain, completed using reference TRBV5-4 and TRBJ1-2, is ETGVTQSPTHLIKTRGQQVTLRCSSQSGHNTVSWYQQALGQGPQFIFQYYREEENGRGNFPPRFSGLQFPNYSSELNVNALELDDSALYLCATIGGAPVANYGYTFGSGTRLTVV.

For the CDR3, the DNA is TGTGCGGCAGCGGGGACCTTCCAAGAGACCCAGTACTTC. The encoded protein is CAAAGTFQETQYF. The chain recombines TRBV6-1 with TRBJ2-5; 7 bases line up with TRBD2. There are 13 residues in the CDR3. The germline V gene has CDR1 MNHNS and CDR2 SASEGT.

The rearrangement links TRBV9 to TRBJ1-2; D call uncertain. Germline CDR1 SGDLS, CDR2 YYNGEE. V lost 0 bases to trimming and J lost 3 bases, with 12 bases between them. The CDR3 extends over 15 amino acids. CDR3 amino acids: CASSVEVRGDYGYTF. DNA of the CDR3: TGTGCCAGCAGCGTAGAGGTACGGGGTGACTATGGCTACACCTTC.

The CDR3: CASSPDRGGESNQPQHF. For the CDR3, the DNA is TGTGCCAGCAGCCCGGACAGGGGAGGTGAGAGCAATCAGCCCCAGCATTTT. The chain carries TRBV5-8 and TRBJ1-5; 9 bases are a match to TRBD1. In germline, CDR1 is SGHTS, CDR2 YDEGEE. After removal of 4 bases from V and 1 base from J, the junction contained 9 bases not matched to a gene. The CDR3 has 17 amino acids.

The V call is TRBV6-1, the J call TRBJ2-7; D not resolved. The CDR3 contains 11 residues. Trimming removed 5 bases at V and 6 bases at J, with 8 bases between. Germline V CDR1 and CDR2: MNHNS, SASEGT. This CDR3 is CASSSTREQYF. CDR3 bases: TGTGCCAGCAGTTCAACGCGCGAGCAGTACTTC.

This rearrangement joins TRBV19 to TRBJ1-1; tentative D call: TRBD1 (5 bases). V lost 4 bases and J 3 bases, leaving 6 bases between the germline ends. Germline V gene lookup returns CDR1 LNHDA and CDR2 SQIVND (reference sequence). The CDR3 covers 12 residues. CDR3 sequence reads: CASSRGDTEAFF. CDR3 bases: TGTGCCAGTAGTAGGGGGGACACTGAAGCTTTCTTT.